What follows are 15 T cell receptor beta chains derived from one specimen sequenced in a study of cytomegalovirus exposure and HLA in healthy donors. Use of 60 Vbeta and 13 Jbeta primers characterized the PCR. Sequencing used immunoSEQ multiplex PCR; TCRdb keeps in-frame clones, though not all of them. The profile covers approximately 160,000 clones, with approximately 67% appearing a single time and 3.5% to 5% taken by the ten largest. Sequencing used PBMCs. The receptors were gathered from a woman between 18 and 30 years old in good health and CMV-seropositive.

V is TRBV27 and J is TRBJ1-2; TRBD1 aligns across 8 bases. V lost 2 bases to trimming and J lost 8 bases; unmatched junction nucleotides: 7. Germline values: CDR1 MNHEY, CDR2 SMNVEV (reference sequence). The CDR3 sequence is 14 residues long. CDR3 nucleotides: TGTGCCAGCAGTTTAGGCCAGGGGGCGGGGGGCTACACCTTC. It translates to CASSLGQGAGGYTF.

J is TRBJ2-7 and V is TRBV27; the match to TRBD1 covers 7 bases. This CDR3 region has 13 residues. The germline gives CDR1 MNHEY, CDR2 SMNVEV (reference sequence). The V gene end was trimmed by 6 bases and the J gene end by 7 bases; junction bases not matched to a gene: 9. The CDR3 DNA reads TGTGCCAGCAGCCGAACAGGGGTCGGTGAGCAGTACTTC. Protein sequence: CASSRTGVGEQYF.

This clone was counted only a few times. J is TRBJ1-1 and V is TRBV27; 8 bases map to TRBD1. Germline trimming cut 0 bases from V and 8 bases from J; bases unmatched to any gene: 8. CDR3 size: 15 residues. CDR1 is MNHEY, CDR2 SMNVEV, per germline (reference sequence). The CDR3 region is CASSLSPTPGGEAFF. DNA for the CDR3: TGTGCCAGCAGTTTATCCCCGACTCCAGGGGGCGAAGCTTTCTTT.

This clone has only a few counts. The chain links TRBV11-2 to TRBJ2-5; 9 bases map to TRBD2. V gave up 5 bases and J gave up 2 bases; unmatched junction bases: 15. The CDR3 totals 18 residues. Germline V lookup: CDR1 SGHAT, CDR2 FQNNGV. CDR3 sequence (DNA): TGTGCCAGCAGCCTAGCCGGCCTTAGCGGGGGTCTACAAGAGACCCAGTACTTC. Its protein is CASSLAGLSGGLQETQYF.

The chain uses TRBV2 and TRBJ2-1; 8 positions agree with TRBD2. Losses at the gene ends were 7 bases for V and 3 bases for J; bases not matched to a gene: 5. This CDR3 has 14 amino acids. Per germline, CDR1 SNHLY and CDR2 FYNNEI. The CDR3 region is CASKESGSYNEQFF. The CDR3 DNA reads as TGTGCCAGCAAGGAGAGCGGGAGCTACAATGAGCAGTTCTTC.

The chain employs TRBV27 and TRBJ1-4; D gene unclear. This CDR3 comprises 15 residues. Germline V lookup: CDR1 MNHEY, CDR2 SMNVEV (reference sequence). Trimming removed 3 bases from V and 0 bases from J, with 8 bases in between. CDR3: CASSFSGSTNEKLFF. The CDR3, as DNA: TGTGCCAGCAGTTTTTCGGGGTCAACTAATGAAAAACTGTTTTTT.

V is TRBV19 and J is TRBJ2-1, with TRBD2 matching over 13 bases. With 0 bases clipped from V and 5 bases from J, the junction kept 4 bases outside the gene matches. The CDR3 contains 17 residues. The germline V gene has CDR1 LNHDA and CDR2 SQIVND (reference sequence). CDR3 residues: CASSIDRGTSGNNEQFF. CDR3 DNA sequence: TGTGCCAGTAGTATAGATCGGGGGACTAGCGGGAACAATGAGCAGTTCTTC.

The V and J genes are TRBV7-3 and TRBJ2-1, with D possibly being TRBD2 (7 bases). Looked up from germline, CDR1 is SGHTA and CDR2 is FQGTGA. V was shortened by 5 bases and J by 8 bases, with 19 bases between the two germline ends. This CDR3 is 15 amino acids long. The CDR3 region has the DNA TGTGCCAGCAGCCCCGGGGGGCCCTTGTGGGATGAGCAGTTCTTC. Its protein product is CASSPGGPLWDEQFF.

This clone came up once. The same CDR3 arises from other DNA sequences in this sample as well. The V call is TRBV7-9, the J call TRBJ1-1; D is unresolved. Trimming left V 2 bases short and J 4 bases short, with 5 bases between. The CDR3 length is 12 residues. Germline V lookup: CDR1 SEHNR, CDR2 FQNEAQ (reference sequence). CDR3 coding DNA: TGTGCCAGCAGCTTACCAGGCACTGAAGCTTTCTTT. It specifies CASSLPGTEAFF.

The chain combines TRBV29-1 with TRBJ2-5; 9 bases line up with TRBD2. After removal of 6 bases from V and 4 bases from J, the junction contained 15 bases not matched to a gene. The CDR3 consists of 16 residues. Germline lookup yields CDR1 SQVTM and CDR2 ANQGSEA. This CDR3 is CSVQPLAGSGPETQYF. The CDR3 region has the DNA TGCAGCGTACAACCCCTAGCGGGGTCGGGGCCAGAGACCCAGTACTTC.

This chain's CDR3 is CASSVHRGPYGYTF. CDR3 in DNA: TGTGCCAGCAGTGTCCACAGGGGCCCCTATGGCTACACCTTC. The chain is built from TRBV25-1 and TRBJ1-2; 7 bases line up with TRBD1. CDR1 and CDR2 from the germline V gene are MGHDK and SYGVNS. The CDR3 loop spans 14 amino acids. The junction had 6 bases not matched to a gene; V was cut back by 4 bases and J by 4 bases.

The chain couples TRBV5-1 to TRBJ2-7; 8 bases are a match to TRBD1. V lost 3 bases and J lost 4; bases outside the gene matches: 3. The CDR3 contains 13 residues. The germline CDR1 and CDR2 sequences are SGHRS and YFSETQ. This CDR3 is CASSSGQGYEQYF. The CDR3 DNA reads TGCGCCAGCAGCTCCGGACAGGGTTACGAGCAGTACTTC.

CDR3 in amino acids: CASSFLPGSLYEQYF. DNA of the CDR3: TGTGCCAGCAGTTTTCTCCCCGGGAGTCTCTACGAGCAGTACTTC. The chain uses TRBV28 and TRBJ2-7; D may be TRBD2 (6 bases). CDR3 length: 15 residues. The V end lost 3 bases, the J end lost 3 bases, and 15 bases lay between the germline ends. The germline V gene has CDR1 MDHEN and CDR2 SYDVKM.

The gene calls are TRBV9 and TRBJ1-1, with 9 bases that match TRBD1. With 4 bases clipped from V and 2 bases from J, the junction kept 3 bases outside the gene matches. Germline CDR1 reads SGDLS; CDR2 reads YYNGEE. The CDR3 length is 14 residues. CDR3 amino acids: CASSLQGANTEAFF. The CDR3 nucleotides are TGTGCCAGCAGCTTACAGGGGGCTAACACTGAAGCTTTCTTT.

The CDR3: CASSIGTTPVAFF. The CDR3 region has the DNA TGTGCCAGCAGCATAGGGACAACTCCTGTAGCTTTCTTT. The rearrangement joins TRBV7-9 to TRBJ1-1; TRBD1 is a possible D gene (6 bases). In germline, CDR1 is SEHNR, CDR2 FQNEAQ (reference sequence). V dropped 5 bases and J dropped 10 bases, with 17 bases sitting between them. This CDR3 region has 13 residues.